These T cell receptor beta chains were read from a single sample in a study of blood T cell repertoires in COVID-19. Sequenced by immunoSEQ multiplex PCR; TCRdb stores in-frame clones only, minus some. The repertoire holds about 270,000 clones, with 85% to 90% as singletons. Source material: PBMCs or T cells enriched from blood (not recorded which). The receptor source for this set is a woman aged 60-75 years who had recovered from COVID-19. Both conserved end residues are part of each CDR3. D genes are given only for firm matches. Size is omitted from some rows. Given values are once, few, many or a class for expanded clones.

abundance,d_gene,v_gene,j_gene,CDR3aa,CDR3nt
NA,NA,TRBV28,TRBJ1-2,CASSLTSGHGYTF,TGTGCCAGCAGTTTAACTAGTGGGCATGGCTACACCTTC
NA,TRBD2,TRBV19,TRBJ2-5,CASTPGLAGVLGETQYF,TGTGCCAGTACCCCGGGACTAGCGGGAGTGTTAGGAGAGACCCAGTACTTC
NA,TRBD1,TRBV7-3,TRBJ2-5,CASSSRQGSETQYF,TGTGCCAGCAGCTCGCGACAGGGTTCGGAGACCCAGTACTTC
NA,TRBD2,TRBV2,TRBJ2-7,CASSGDYGYEQYF,TGTGCCAGCAGCGGGGACTACGGATACGAGCAGTACTTC
NA,TRBD1,TRBV3-1/TRBV3-2,TRBJ1-4,CASSIRQGIYEKLFF,TGTGCCAGCAGCATCCGACAGGGGATATACGAAAAACTGTTTTTT
NA,NA,TRBV6-2/TRBV6-3,TRBJ2-4,CASSYSFGLNIQYF,TGTGCCAGCAGTTACTCGTTTGGCCTTAACATTCAGTACTTC
NA,NA,TRBV6-4,TRBJ1-4,CASSGPGAKNEKLFF,TGTGCCAGCAGTGGACCAGGGGCTAAAAATGAAAAACTGTTTTTT
NA,NA,TRBV5-1,TRBJ1-1,CASSLAVGTEAFF,TGCGCCAGCAGCTTGGCGGTCGGGACTGAAGCTTTCTTT
once,NA,TRBV7-2,TRBJ1-4,CASSRGGNEKLFF,TGTGCCAGCAGTAGGGGGGGGAATGAAAAACTGTTTTTT
NA,TRBD1,TRBV5-1,TRBJ2-7,CASSKTGGSYEQYF,TGCGCCAGCAGCAAGACAGGGGGCTCCTACGAGCAGTACTTC
NA,NA,TRBV7-8,TRBJ2-3,CASSPGLGAVSNTDTQYF,TGTGCCAGCAGCCCCGGGCTGGGGGCAGTCTCAAACACAGATACGCAGTATTTT
NA,TRBD2,TRBV7-3,TRBJ2-1,CASSPFGGGNEQFF,TGTGCCAGCAGCCCGTTCGGGGGGGGCAATGAGCAGTTCTTC
NA,NA,TRBV11-2,TRBJ1-1,CASSLGANTEAFF,TGTGCCAGCAGCCTGGGAGCCAACACTGAAGCTTTCTTT
NA,NA,TRBV19,TRBJ1-2,CASSMSRAVGYTF,TGTGCCAGTAGTATGTCGAGGGCCGTTGGCTACACCTTC
once,TRBD1,TRBV3-1/TRBV3-2,TRBJ1-2,CASSQVAGTANNYGYTF,TGTGCCAGCAGCCAAGTGGCGGGGACAGCTAACAACTATGGCTACACCTTC
NA,NA,TRBV5-1,TRBJ1-1,CASSNRRVNTEAFF,TGCGCCAGCAGCAATAGACGGGTGAACACTGAAGCTTTCTTT
NA,NA,TRBV11-1,TRBJ1-2,CASSRPGGGDGYTF,TGTGCCAGCAGCCGCCCAGGAGGGGGGGATGGCTACACCTTC
NA,NA,TRBV20-1,TRBJ1-5,CSASNAWGEDQPQHF,TGCAGTGCTAGTAATGCCTGGGGGGAAGATCAGCCCCAGCATTTT
NA,TRBD2,TRBV9,TRBJ2-5,CASSVAGGPETQYF,TGTGCCAGCAGCGTAGCGGGGGGGCCGGAGACCCAGTACTTC
NA,NA,TRBV21-1,TRBJ2-2,CASRGQANTGELFF,TGTGCCAGCAGAGGTCAGGCCAACACCGGGGAGCTGTTTTTT
once,NA,TRBV6-6,TRBJ1-4,CASSYSPGEKLFF,TGTGCCAGCAGTTACTCGCCGGGGGAAAAACTGTTTTTT
many,NA,TRBV6-4,TRBJ1-6,CASSEDNNSPLHF,TGTGCCAGCAGTGAGGACAATAATTCACCCCTCCACTTT
NA,TRBD1,TRBV7-2,TRBJ1-1,CASSRQQGGTEAFF,TGTGCCAGCAGCCGCCAGCAGGGGGGAACTGAAGCTTTCTTT
NA,NA,TRBV28,TRBJ1-5,CASSSGQRQPQHF,TGTGCCAGCAGTTCCGGACAGCGTCAGCCCCAGCATTTT
NA,NA,TRBV2,TRBJ2-3,CATGRGREDTQYF,TGTGCCACCGGGAGGGGGCGCGAGGATACGCAGTATTTT
NA,TRBD2,TRBV9,TRBJ2-2,CASSALPGTSGGAAGELFF,TGTGCCAGCAGCGCCTTACCCGGGACTAGCGGGGGGGCCGCCGGGGAGCTGTTTTTT
NA,NA,TRBV9,TRBJ1-6,CASSVAQYNSPLHF,TGTGCCAGCAGCGTAGCACAGTATAATTCACCCCTCCACTTT
NA,TRBD1,TRBV6-6,TRBJ1-4,CASSSLTGQKNEKLFF,TGTGCCAGCAGTTCCCTAACGGGACAGAAGAATGAAAAACTGTTTTTT
NA,TRBD1,TRBV9,TRBJ1-6,CASSPRTGGGSPLHF,TGTGCCAGCAGCCCTAGGACAGGGGGGGGGTCACCCCTCCACTTT
NA,NA,TRBV6-6,TRBJ2-1,CASSSDTRGNEQFF,TGTGCCAGCAGTAGCGACACTCGGGGCAATGAGCAGTTCTTC
NA,NA,TRBV5-5,TRBJ1-6,CASSLWPDNSPLHF,TGTGCCAGCAGCTTGTGGCCAGATAATTCACCCCTCCACTTT
NA,NA,TRBV5-1,TRBJ1-5,CASRLTGGSNQPQHF,TGCGCCAGCCGTTTGACAGGCGGTAGCAATCAGCCCCAGCATTTT
NA,NA,TRBV3-1/TRBV3-2,TRBJ2-5,CASSQGLVRETQYF,TGTGCCAGCAGCCAAGGGCTAGTGAGGGAGACCCAGTACTTC
NA,NA,TRBV3-1/TRBV3-2,TRBJ2-5,CASSLLGGQETQYF,TGTGCCAGCAGCCTCCTGGGCGGGCAAGAGACCCAGTACTTC
NA,TRBD2,TRBV6-5,TRBJ2-5,CASSSTSGGETQYF,TGTGCCAGCAGTTCGACTAGCGGGGGGGAGACCCAGTACTTC
NA,TRBD1,TRBV27,TRBJ1-2,CASSRTGISNGYTF,TGTGCCAGCAGCAGGACAGGGATCAGTAATGGCTACACCTTC
NA,NA,TRBV11-2,TRBJ1-6,CAAAGNGRSPLHF,TGTGCCGCGGCTGGAAACGGAAGGTCACCCCTCCACTTT
NA,NA,TRBV6-5,TRBJ2-5,CASGGTEVETQYF,TGTGCCAGTGGGGGGACCGAGGTAGAGACCCAGTACTTC
NA,NA,TRBV4-1,TRBJ2-2,CASSQDGLLNTGELFF,TGCGCCAGCAGCCAAGATGGGCTATTGAACACCGGGGAGCTGTTTTTT
NA,NA,TRBV2,TRBJ2-1,CASRRTTTYNEQFF,TGTGCCAGCAGGCGGACTACTACCTACAATGAGCAGTTCTTC
NA,TRBD1,TRBV28,TRBJ2-7,CASSFPRQGNYEQYF,TGTGCCAGCAGTTTTCCCAGACAGGGAAACTACGAGCAGTACTTC
NA,NA,TRBV28,TRBJ2-3,CASSLISGGRSSWDTQYF,TGTGCCAGCAGTTTAATCTCCGGAGGACGATCGTCCTGGGATACGCAGTATTTT